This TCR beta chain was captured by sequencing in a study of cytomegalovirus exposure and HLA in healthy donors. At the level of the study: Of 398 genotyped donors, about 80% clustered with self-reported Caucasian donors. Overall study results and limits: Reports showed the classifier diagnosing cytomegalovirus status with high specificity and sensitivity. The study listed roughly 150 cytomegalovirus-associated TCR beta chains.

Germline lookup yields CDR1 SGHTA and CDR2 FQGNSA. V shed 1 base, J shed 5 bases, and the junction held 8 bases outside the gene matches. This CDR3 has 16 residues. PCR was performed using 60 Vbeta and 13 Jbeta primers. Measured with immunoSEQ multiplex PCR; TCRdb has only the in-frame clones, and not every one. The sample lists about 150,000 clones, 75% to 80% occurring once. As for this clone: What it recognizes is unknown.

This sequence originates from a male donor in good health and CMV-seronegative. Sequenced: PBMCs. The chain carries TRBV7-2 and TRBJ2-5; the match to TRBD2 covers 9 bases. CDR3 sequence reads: CASSLGKLAGWETQYF. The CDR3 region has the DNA TGTGCCAGCAGCTTAGGGAAGCTAGCGGGGTGGGAGACCCAGTACTTC.